The source of this TCR beta chain is a study of T cell clonality in common variable immunodeficiency. Study results and limitations: In common variable immunodeficiency, TCR beta chains reportedly carried fewer deletions and N-nucleotide insertions. Repertoire-complication correlations in CVID were limited by patient heterogeneity. CVID subjects had higher TCRbeta clonality than healthy controls, most marked in about a third.

Trimming cost V 6 bases and J 4 bases; bases outside gene matches: 9. The CDR3 extends over 15 amino acids. Germline values: CDR1 SQVTM, CDR2 ANQGSEA. Generated by immunoSEQ multiplex PCR, the TCRdb table keeps only in-frame clones and is missing some. In total the sample includes some 60,000 clones, none of them seen once. There are many counts of this clone. Its antigen is not known. Sequencing ends 3 residues short of the CDR3 end; the germline J gene provides the rest. The sequencing input was peripheral blood mononuclear cells. The chain employs TRBV29-1 and TRBJ2-5; 12 bases agree with TRBD2. The source of this sequence is a person aged 18-70 years in good health. CDR3 amino acids: CSVLTSGRGRETQYF. CDR3 DNA (partial): TGCAGCGTCCTGACTAGCGGGAGAGGTAGAGAGACC.